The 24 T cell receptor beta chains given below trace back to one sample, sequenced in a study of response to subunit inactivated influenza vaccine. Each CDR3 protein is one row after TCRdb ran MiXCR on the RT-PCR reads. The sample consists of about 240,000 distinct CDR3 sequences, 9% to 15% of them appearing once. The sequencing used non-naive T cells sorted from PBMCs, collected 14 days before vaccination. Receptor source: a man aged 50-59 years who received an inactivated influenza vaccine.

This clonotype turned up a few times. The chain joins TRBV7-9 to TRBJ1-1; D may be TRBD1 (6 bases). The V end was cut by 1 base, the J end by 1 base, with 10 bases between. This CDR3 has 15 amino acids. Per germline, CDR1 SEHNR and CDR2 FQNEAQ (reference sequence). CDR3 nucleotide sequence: TGTGCCAGCAGCTTAGAAGGGACAAGGAACACTGAAGCTTTCTTT. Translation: CASSLEGTRNTEAFF. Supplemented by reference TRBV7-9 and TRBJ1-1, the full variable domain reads DTGVSQNPRHKITKRGQNVTFRCDPISEHNRLYWYRQTLGQGPEFLTYFQNEAQLEKSRLLSDRFSAERPKGSFSTLEIQRTEQGDSAMYLCASSLEGTRNTEAFFGQGTRLTVV.

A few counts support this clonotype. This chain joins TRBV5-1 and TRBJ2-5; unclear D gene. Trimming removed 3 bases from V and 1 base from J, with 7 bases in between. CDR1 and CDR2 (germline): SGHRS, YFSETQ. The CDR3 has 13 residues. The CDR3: CASSYQSQETQYF. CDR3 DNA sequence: TGCGCCAGCAGCTACCAAAGCCAAGAGACCCAGTACTTC.

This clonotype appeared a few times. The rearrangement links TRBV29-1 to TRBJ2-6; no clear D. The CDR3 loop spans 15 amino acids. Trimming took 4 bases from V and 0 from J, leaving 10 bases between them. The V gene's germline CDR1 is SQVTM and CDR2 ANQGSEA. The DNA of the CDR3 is TGCAGCGTTGGTGCGGCTAGCTCTGGGGCCAACGTCCTGACTTTC. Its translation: CSVGAASSGANVLTF. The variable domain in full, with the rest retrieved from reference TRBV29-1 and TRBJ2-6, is SAVISQKPSRDICQRGTSLTIQCQVDSQVTMMFWYRQQPGQSLTLIATANQGSEATYESGFVIDKFPISRPNLTFSTLTVSNMSPEDSSIYLCSVGAASSGANVLTFGAGSRLTVL.

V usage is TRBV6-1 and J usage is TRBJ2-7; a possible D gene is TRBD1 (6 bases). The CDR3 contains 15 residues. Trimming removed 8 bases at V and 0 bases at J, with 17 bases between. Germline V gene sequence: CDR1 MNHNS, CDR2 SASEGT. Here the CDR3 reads CASRPGQFNSYEQYF. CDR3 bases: TGTGCCAGCCGGCCAGGACAGTTCAACTCCTACGAGCAGTACTTC.

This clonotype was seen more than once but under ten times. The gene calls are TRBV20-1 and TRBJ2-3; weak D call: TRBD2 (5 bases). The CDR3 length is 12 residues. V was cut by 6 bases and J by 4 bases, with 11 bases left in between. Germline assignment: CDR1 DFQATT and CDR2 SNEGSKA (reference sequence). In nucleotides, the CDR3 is TGCAGTGCCCCGACCGGGGCAGATACGCAGTATTTT. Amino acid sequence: CSAPTGADTQYF.

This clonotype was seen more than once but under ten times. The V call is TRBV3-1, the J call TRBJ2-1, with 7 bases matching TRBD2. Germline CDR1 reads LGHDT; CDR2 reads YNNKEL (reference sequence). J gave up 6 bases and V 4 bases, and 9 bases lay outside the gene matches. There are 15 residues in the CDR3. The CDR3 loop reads CASSPPSGWSNEQFF. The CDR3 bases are TGTGCCAGCAGCCCTCCTAGCGGATGGAGCAATGAGCAGTTCTTC.

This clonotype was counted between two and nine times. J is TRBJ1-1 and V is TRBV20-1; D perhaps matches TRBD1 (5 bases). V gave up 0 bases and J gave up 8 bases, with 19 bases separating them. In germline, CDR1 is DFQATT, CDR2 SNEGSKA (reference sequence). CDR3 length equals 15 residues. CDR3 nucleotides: TGCAGTGCTAGAGATTTCGTACAGGCCAACTTCGAAGCTTTCTTT. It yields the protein CSARDFVQANFEAFF.

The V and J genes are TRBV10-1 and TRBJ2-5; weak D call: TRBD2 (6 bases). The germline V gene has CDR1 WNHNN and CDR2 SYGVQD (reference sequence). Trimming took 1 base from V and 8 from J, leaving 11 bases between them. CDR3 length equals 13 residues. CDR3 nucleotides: TGCGCCAGCAGTGAGTACCCGGCGGGAACCCAGTACTTC. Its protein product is CASSEYPAGTQYF.

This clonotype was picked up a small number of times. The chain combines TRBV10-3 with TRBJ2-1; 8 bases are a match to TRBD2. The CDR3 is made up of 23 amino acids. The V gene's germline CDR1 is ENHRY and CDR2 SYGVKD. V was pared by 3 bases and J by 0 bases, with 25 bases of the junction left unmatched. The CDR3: CAISDYGRGAAPDSQSSYNEQFF. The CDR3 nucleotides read TGTGCCATCAGTGATTATGGGCGGGGGGCAGCCCCTGACTCACAAAGCTCCTACAATGAGCAGTTCTTC.

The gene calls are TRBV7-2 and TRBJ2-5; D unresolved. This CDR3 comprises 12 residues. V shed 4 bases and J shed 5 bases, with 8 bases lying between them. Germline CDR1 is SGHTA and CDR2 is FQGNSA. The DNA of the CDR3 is TGTGCCAGCAGCTCTTTGTACGAGACCCAGTACTTC. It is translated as CASSSLYETQYF. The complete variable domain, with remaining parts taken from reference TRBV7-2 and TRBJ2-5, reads GAGVSQSPSNKVTEKGKDVELRCDPISGHTALYWYRQSLGQGLEFLIYFQGNSAPDKSGLPSDRFSAERTGGSVSTLTIQRTQQEDSAVYLCASSSLYETQYFGPGTRLLVL.

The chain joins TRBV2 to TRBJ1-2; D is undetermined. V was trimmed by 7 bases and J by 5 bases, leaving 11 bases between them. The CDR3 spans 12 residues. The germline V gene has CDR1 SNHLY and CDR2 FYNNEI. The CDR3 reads CASMVGSYGYTF. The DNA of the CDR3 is TGTGCCAGCATGGTTGGTTCGTATGGCTACACCTTC.

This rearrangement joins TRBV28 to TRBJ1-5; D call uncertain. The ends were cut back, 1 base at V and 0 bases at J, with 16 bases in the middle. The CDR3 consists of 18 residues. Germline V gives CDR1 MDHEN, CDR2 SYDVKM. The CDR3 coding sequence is TGTGCCAGCAGTTTATCGGGCCCCCGATCGGGTAGCAATCAGCCCCAGCATTTT. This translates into CASSLSGPRSGSNQPQHF.

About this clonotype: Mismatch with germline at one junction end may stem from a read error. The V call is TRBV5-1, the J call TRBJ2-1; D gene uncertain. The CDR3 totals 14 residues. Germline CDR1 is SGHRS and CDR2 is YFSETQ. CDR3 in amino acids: CVSSFDSPDNEQFF. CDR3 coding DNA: TGCGTCAGCAGCTTTGACTCCCCCGACAATGAGCAGTTCTTC.

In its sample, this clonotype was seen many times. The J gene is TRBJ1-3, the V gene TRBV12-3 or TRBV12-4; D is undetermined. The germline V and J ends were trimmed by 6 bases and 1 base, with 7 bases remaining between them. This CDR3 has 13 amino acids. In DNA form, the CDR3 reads TGTGCCAGCAGCCGGTCATCTGGAAACACCATATATTTT. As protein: CASSRSSGNTIYF.

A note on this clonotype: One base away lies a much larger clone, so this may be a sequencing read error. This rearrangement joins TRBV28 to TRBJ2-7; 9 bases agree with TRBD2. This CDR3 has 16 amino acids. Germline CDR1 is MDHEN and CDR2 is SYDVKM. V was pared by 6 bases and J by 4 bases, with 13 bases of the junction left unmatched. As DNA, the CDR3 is TGTGCCAGCAGATTTTGGGGGGCTAGCGGGAAGTACGAGCAGTACTTC. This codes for CASRFWGASGKYEQYF.

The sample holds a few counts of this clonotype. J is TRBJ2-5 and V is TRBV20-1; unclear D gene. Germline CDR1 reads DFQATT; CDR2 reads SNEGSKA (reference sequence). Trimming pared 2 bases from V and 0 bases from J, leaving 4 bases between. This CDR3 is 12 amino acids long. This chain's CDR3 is CSARWDQETQYF. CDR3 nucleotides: TGCAGTGCTAGATGGGACCAAGAGACCCAGTACTTC.

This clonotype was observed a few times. Here the CDR3 reads CASSADAKVGEQYF. CDR3 coding DNA: TGTGCCAGCAGTGCTGACGCGAAGGTGGGCGAGCAGTACTTC. V usage is TRBV2 and J usage is TRBJ2-7, with D unresolved. The CDR3 is made up of 14 amino acids. From germline, CDR1 is SNHLY and CDR2 FYNNEI. The V end was cut by 4 bases, the J end by 6 bases, with 16 bases between. Variable domain in full (rest from reference TRBV2 and TRBJ2-7): EPEVTQTPSHQVTQMGQEVILRCVPISNHLYFYWYRQILGQKVEFLVSFYNNEISEKSEIFDDQFSVERPDGSNFTLKIRSTKLEDSAMYFCASSADAKVGEQYFGPGTRLTVT.

The CDR3: CASSSPLASGGSTDTQYF. In DNA form, the CDR3 reads TGTGCCAGCAGTTCCCCGCTGGCTAGCGGAGGGAGCACAGATACGCAGTATTTT. The chain combines TRBV28 with TRBJ2-3; TRBD2 aligns across 7 bases. The CDR3 is 18 residues long. V lost 4 bases, J lost 0 bases, and 13 bases stayed unmatched. Germline-derived CDR1 and CDR2 are MDHEN and SYDVKM.

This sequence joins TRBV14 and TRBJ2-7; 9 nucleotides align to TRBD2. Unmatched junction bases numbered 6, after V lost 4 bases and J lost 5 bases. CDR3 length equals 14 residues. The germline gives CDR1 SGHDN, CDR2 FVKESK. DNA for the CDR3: TGTGCCAGCAGCCCGGGACTAGCTAACAACGAGCAGTACTTC. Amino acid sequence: CASSPGLANNEQYF.

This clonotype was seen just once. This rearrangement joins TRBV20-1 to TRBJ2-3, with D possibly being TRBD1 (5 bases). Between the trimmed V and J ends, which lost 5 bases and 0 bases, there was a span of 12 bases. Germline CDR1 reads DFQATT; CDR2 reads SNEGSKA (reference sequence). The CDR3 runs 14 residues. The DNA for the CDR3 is TGCAGTGCTCAGGGCCCGGCTAGCACAGATACGCAGTATTTT. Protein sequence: CSAQGPASTDTQYF.

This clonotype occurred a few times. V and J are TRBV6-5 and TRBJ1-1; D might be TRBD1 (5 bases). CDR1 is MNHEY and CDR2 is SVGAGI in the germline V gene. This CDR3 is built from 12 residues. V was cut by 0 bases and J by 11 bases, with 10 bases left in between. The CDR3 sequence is CASSYSGGGAFF. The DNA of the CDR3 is TGTGCCAGCAGTTACTCGGGCGGGGGGGCTTTCTTT.

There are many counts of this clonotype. CDR3 sequence (DNA): TGCAGTGCTGACAGGCCCGGGACAGGGAGAGACGAGCAGTACTTC. Protein product: CSADRPGTGRDEQYF. The V and J genes are TRBV20-1 and TRBJ2-7, with 9 bases fitting TRBD1. V gave up 5 bases and J gave up 5 bases; unmatched junction bases: 13. Germline V lookup: CDR1 DFQATT, CDR2 SNEGSKA (reference sequence). CDR3 length equals 15 residues.

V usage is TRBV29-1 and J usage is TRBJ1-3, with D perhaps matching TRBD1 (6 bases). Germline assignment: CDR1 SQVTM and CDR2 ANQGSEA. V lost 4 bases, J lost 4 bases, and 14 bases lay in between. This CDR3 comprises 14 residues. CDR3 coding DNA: TGCAGCGTTGTGTACAGGGAGATCGGAAACACCATATATTTT. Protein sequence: CSVVYREIGNTIYF. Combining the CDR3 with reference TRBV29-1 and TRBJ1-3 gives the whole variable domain SAVISQKPSRDICQRGTSLTIQCQVDSQVTMMFWYRQQPGQSLTLIATANQGSEATYESGFVIDKFPISRPNLTFSTLTVSNMSPEDSSIYLCSVVYREIGNTIYFGEGSWLTVV.

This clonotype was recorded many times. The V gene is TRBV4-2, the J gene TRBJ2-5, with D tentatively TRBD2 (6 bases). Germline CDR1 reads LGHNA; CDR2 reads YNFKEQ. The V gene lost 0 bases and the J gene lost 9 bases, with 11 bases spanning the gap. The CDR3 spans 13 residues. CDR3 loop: CASSQDVRGAQYF. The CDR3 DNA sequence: TGTGCCAGCAGCCAAGATGTTCGCGGGGCCCAGTACTTC.